The 22 T cell receptor beta chains reported below all come from one sample, sequenced in a study of blood T cell repertoires in COVID-19. TCRdb keeps only in-frame clones here, not all; method: immunoSEQ multiplex PCR. In the table there are about 110,000 clones, over 80% of which are singletons. Sequenced material: peripheral blood. Source of these receptors: a woman aged 60-70 years with acute or convalescent COVID-19.

The chain joins TRBV19 to TRBJ2-7; weak D call: TRBD2 (7 bases). CDR1 is LNHDA, CDR2 SQIVND, per germline (reference sequence). This CDR3 is 14 amino acids long. Trimming cost V 3 bases and J 6 bases, with 15 bases left between them. The CDR3 DNA follows: TGTGCCAGTAGTATTGTGGCAGGGGAGGGCGAGCAGTACTTC. This translates into CASSIVAGEGEQYF.

The chain combines TRBV14 with TRBJ2-7; 7 nucleotides line up with TRBD1. The CDR3 has 14 amino acids. The germline CDR1 and CDR2 sequences are SGHDN and FVKESK. Losses at the gene ends were 4 bases for V and 5 bases for J; bases not matched to a gene: 8. CDR3 DNA: TGTGCCAGCAGCCTAACTAGGGGGCAAGACGAGCAGTACTTC. Protein product: CASSLTRGQDEQYF.

This rearrangement joins TRBV4-2 to TRBJ2-7, with 8 bases matching TRBD2. V shed 5 bases and J 4 bases; nucleotides not matched to a gene: 7. The CDR3 sequence is 14 residues long. Per germline, CDR1 LGHNA and CDR2 YNFKEQ. The CDR3 bases are TGTGCCAGCAGCGAAGCGGGGGACCAATACGAGCAGTACTTC. This encodes CASSEAGDQYEQYF.

V gene TRBV19 combines with J gene TRBJ2-7; D may be TRBD2 (5 bases). Trimming stripped 6 bases from V and 7 bases from J, with 13 bases between. Germline V gives CDR1 LNHDA, CDR2 SQIVND (reference sequence). The CDR3 extends over 12 amino acids. The CDR3 reads CASRDPGEEQYF. The CDR3 DNA reads TGTGCCAGTAGAGATCCTGGGGAGGAGCAGTACTTC.

The V gene is TRBV7-8, the J gene TRBJ1-1; TRBD1 matches 7 bases. The germline V gene has CDR1 SGHVS and CDR2 FQNEAQ. V shed 5 bases, J shed 8 bases, and the junction held 17 bases outside the gene matches. The CDR3 spans 16 residues. The CDR3 spells CASSPPGGRGIHEAFF. CDR3 coding DNA: TGTGCCAGCAGCCCGCCCGGGGGCAGGGGGATCCACGAAGCTTTCTTT.

The chain couples TRBV7-9 to TRBJ2-5; 12 bases map to TRBD2. J gave up 5 bases and V 3 bases, and 10 bases lay outside the gene matches. Germline V gene data show CDR1 as SEHNR and CDR2 as FQNEAQ (reference sequence). The CDR3 consists of 17 residues. The CDR3 DNA sequence: TGTGCCAGCAGCTTTCCCCCACGACTAGCGGGGGTGGAGACCCAGTACTTC. Protein product: CASSFPPRLAGVETQYF.

The chain links TRBV6-5 to TRBJ1-5; D is unclear. The V gene's germline CDR1 is MNHEY and CDR2 SVGAGI. Trimming cost V 8 bases and J 2 bases, with 10 bases left between them. This CDR3 has 13 amino acids. This chain's CDR3 is CASGENGNQPQHF. CDR3 nucleotides: TGTGCCAGCGGGGAGAACGGCAATCAGCCCCAGCATTTT.

The chain carries TRBV11-2 and TRBJ2-1; TRBD1 is a possible D gene (5 bases). The germline V gene encodes CDR1 SGHAT and CDR2 FQNNGV. V was shortened by 1 base and J by 7 bases, with 11 bases between the two germline ends. This CDR3 contains 14 residues. Here the CDR3 reads CASSLAQVGNEQFF. The CDR3 DNA is TGTGCCAGCAGCTTAGCACAGGTAGGGAATGAGCAGTTCTTC.

The chain couples TRBV5-1 to TRBJ2-1, with D possibly matching TRBD2 (5 bases). The length of the CDR3 is 16 residues. V was trimmed by 0 bases and J by 4 bases, leaving 14 bases between them. Germline V gene sequence: CDR1 SGHRS, CDR2 YFSETQ. The CDR3 nucleotides are TGCGCCAGCAGCTTGGGGGTGAACACGGGGTACAATGAGCAGTTCTTC. Its translation is CASSLGVNTGYNEQFF.

The chain employs TRBV12-1 and TRBJ1-6; TRBD1 reflects the table's D call only, with no check against the DNA. TRBV12-1 is annotated as a pseudogene. The CDR3 covers 18 residues. The CDR3 DNA reads TGTGCCAGCAGCTCCACCGGACAGCAGAGCTCCTATAATTCACCCCTCCACTTT. As protein: CASSSTGQQSSYNSPLHF.

The rearrangement joins TRBV7-3 to TRBJ2-1, with a possible D match to TRBD2 (5 bases). The CDR3 length is 16 residues. V gave up 1 base and J gave up 8 bases, with 18 bases separating them. Per the germline V gene, CDR1 is SGHTA and CDR2 is FQGTGA. As DNA, the CDR3 is TGTGCCAGCAGCTTAAATCCGGGGAGATGGTCTCATGAGCAGTTCTTC. Translated: CASSLNPGRWSHEQFF. Complete variable domain (other parts from reference TRBV7-3 and TRBJ2-1): GAGVSQTPSNKVTEKGKYVELRCDPISGHTALYWYRQSLGQGPEFLIYFQGTGAADDSGLPNDRFFAVRPEGSVSTLKIQRTERGDSAVYLCASSLNPGRWSHEQFFGPGTRLTVL.

This sequence joins TRBV5-1 and TRBJ2-7; the match to TRBD2 covers 9 bases. V lost 4 bases to trimming and J lost 0 bases; unmatched junction nucleotides: 5. The V gene's germline CDR1 is SGHRS and CDR2 YFSETQ. The CDR3 extends over 15 amino acids. In nucleotides, the CDR3 is TGCGCCAGCAGCCTCTCTAGCGGGATCTCCTACGAGCAGTACTTC. Translated, it gives CASSLSSGISYEQYF.

This chain links TRBV18 with TRBJ2-2; D is perhaps TRBD2 (5 bases). The CDR3 covers 15 residues. Germline V lookup: CDR1 KGHSH, CDR2 LQKENI. With 3 bases removed from V and 0 bases from J, the gap between germline ends came to 8 bases. CDR3 DNA: TGTGCCAGCTCACCGGGGAGACCGAACACCGGGGAGCTGTTTTTT. Its protein is CASSPGRPNTGELFF.

The chain carries TRBV2 and TRBJ1-1; the D gene is possibly TRBD1 (5 bases). V shed 4 bases and J shed 8 bases, with 11 bases lying between them. The CDR3 has 12 amino acids. Germline assignment: CDR1 SNHLY and CDR2 FYNNEI. The CDR3 region has the DNA TGTGCCAGCAGTGGAGGTGGGGCGGAAGCTTTCTTT. It encodes CASSGGGAEAFF. Together with reference TRBV2 and TRBJ1-1, the CDR3 gives the full variable domain: EPEVTQTPSHQVTQMGQEVILRCVPISNHLYFYWYRQILGQKVEFLVSFYNNEISEKSEIFDDQFSVERPDGSNFTLKIRSTKLEDSAMYFCASSGGGAEAFFGQGTRLTVV.

This clone has a single count. J is TRBJ2-2 and V is TRBV10-2; possibly TRBD1 for D (6 bases). The CDR3 has 14 amino acids. Germline values: CDR1 WSHSY, CDR2 SAAADI. The V gene lost 6 bases and the J gene lost 1 base, with 9 bases spanning the gap. This CDR3 is CASRATGNTGELFF. CDR3 in DNA: TGCGCCAGCAGGGCGACAGGGAACACCGGGGAGCTGTTTTTT.

The chain recombines TRBV15 with TRBJ1-2; D is perhaps TRBD1 (5 bases). Germline V gene data show CDR1 as LNHNV and CDR2 as YYDKDF (reference sequence). The CDR3 is 13 residues long. V was shortened by 5 bases and J by 4 bases, with 11 bases between the two germline ends. The CDR3 loop reads CATSSGVGYGYTF. For the CDR3, the DNA is TGTGCCACCAGCTCGGGGGTTGGCTATGGCTACACCTTC. Complete variable domain (other parts from reference TRBV15 and TRBJ1-2): DAMVIQNPRYQVTQFGKPVTLSCSQTLNHNVMYWYQQKSSQAPKLLFHYYDKDFNNEADTPDNFQSRRPNTSFCFLDIRSPGLGDTAMYLCATSSGVGYGYTFGSGTRLTVV.

The CDR3 is CASSEGSFGEAFF. The CDR3 DNA is TGTGCCAGCAGTGAAGGTAGTTTTGGTGAAGCTTTCTTT. The chain employs TRBV6-1 and TRBJ1-1; D is undetermined. V shed 1 base and J shed 7 bases, with 10 bases lying between them. This CDR3 has 13 amino acids. Germline assignment: CDR1 MNHNS and CDR2 SASEGT.

This clone was observed a single time. The chain is built from TRBV28 and TRBJ1-4; TRBD1 matches at 9 bases. The CDR3 sequence is 14 residues long. In germline, CDR1 is MDHEN, CDR2 SYDVKM. Trimming removed 5 bases from V and 7 bases from J; junction bases left unmatched: 5. CDR3 sequence: CASSLTGGSEKLFF. The CDR3 DNA reads as TGTGCCAGCAGTCTGACAGGGGGTAGTGAAAAACTGTTTTTT.

CDR3 loop: CASASLGGVGYTF. The DNA for the CDR3 is TGTGCCAGCGCCTCTCTGGGGGGGGTAGGCTACACCTTC. This chain connects TRBV3-1 (or the pseudogene TRBV3-2) to TRBJ1-2; possibly TRBD1 for D (5 bases). Trimming removed 8 bases from V and 8 bases from J, with 18 bases in between. Germline V gives CDR1 LGHDT, CDR2 YNNKEL (reference sequence). This CDR3 has 13 residues.

DNA of the CDR3: TGTGCCATCAGCGGGGGGGGGCCCCAGCATTTT. Its translation: CAISGGGPQHF. The J gene is TRBJ1-5, the V gene TRBV10-3; tentatively, D is TRBD1 (5 bases). The CDR3 spans 11 residues. V lost 6 bases and J lost 9, with 9 bases in between. Germline CDR1 ENHRY, CDR2 SYGVKD.

This clone was picked up one time. The genes are TRBV9 and TRBJ1-4, with D hard to call. Germline V CDR1 and CDR2: SGDLS, YYNGEE. V lost 4 bases to trimming and J lost 0 bases, with 13 bases between them. The CDR3 has 16 amino acids. The CDR3 sequence is CASSHPSTTTNEKLFF. The CDR3 DNA reads TGTGCCAGCAGCCACCCATCTACCACAACTAATGAAAAACTGTTTTTT.

The chain links TRBV6-2 or TRBV6-3 to TRBJ2-1; D not certain. Germline CDR1 reads MNHEY; CDR2 reads SVGEGT. The length of the CDR3 is 12 residues. Trimming pared 6 bases from V and 15 bases from J, leaving 18 bases between. CDR3 protein: CASSHDAASGFF. CDR3 DNA: TGTGCCAGCAGCCACGACGCAGCCTCAGGGTTCTTC.